Shown below are 30 T cell receptor beta chains from a single sample sequenced in a study of Ad26.COV2.S vaccination and SARS-CoV-2 variants. The assay was immunoSEQ multiplex PCR, and TCRdb's table has in-frame clones only and misses some. Of hundreds of thousands of clones in the sample, 80% to 90% were seen once. As for treatment: roughly 19 received Ad26.COV2.S at low or high dose, single or two shots; several received placebo; per-sample allocation not given. Specimens were obtained on day 63 following the first vaccine or placebo injection. The sequencing here drew on peripheral blood, taken in a trial of Ad26.COV2.S vaccine versus placebo. These receptors were taken from a person aged 18-60 years who received the Ad26.COV2.S COVID-19 vaccine or a placebo.

The rearrangement links TRBV27 to TRBJ1-1, with 8 bases fitting TRBD1. Germline assignment: CDR1 MNHEY and CDR2 SMNVEV (reference sequence). The J segment lost 4 bases and the V segment lost 6 bases, leaving 7 bases of the junction unmatched. This CDR3 spans 14 amino acids. The CDR3 region has the DNA TGTGCCAGCAGCCTCAACAGGGGGACCACTGAAGCTTTCTTT. The encoded protein is CASSLNRGTTEAFF.

CDR3 sequence reads: CASSQDFLGHEQFF. For the CDR3, the DNA is TGTGCCAGCAGCCAAGATTTTCTTGGCCATGAGCAGTTCTTC. The chain employs TRBV4-2 and TRBJ2-1; D call uncertain. The germline gives CDR1 LGHNA, CDR2 YNFKEQ. The length of the CDR3 is 14 residues. V lost 0 bases, J lost 8 bases, and 11 bases lay in between.

The J gene is TRBJ1-3, the V gene TRBV27; 8 bases agree with TRBD1. CDR1 and CDR2 (germline): MNHEY, SMNVEV (reference sequence). The CDR3 loop spans 17 amino acids. Trimming cost V 6 bases and J 0 bases; bases outside gene matches: 10. CDR3 residues: CASSPSGTGLSGNTIYF. As DNA, the CDR3 is TGTGCCAGCAGCCCTTCCGGGACAGGCCTCTCTGGAAACACCATATATTTT.

This chain connects TRBV7-9 to TRBJ2-4, with 9 bases identical to TRBD1. The CDR3 spans 14 residues. J gave up 7 bases and V 4 bases, and 5 bases lay outside the gene matches. Germline CDR1 is SEHNR and CDR2 is FQNEAQ (reference sequence). CDR3 loop: CASSSGQGVNIQYF. The CDR3 bases are TGTGCCAGCAGCTCGGGACAGGGAGTTAACATTCAGTACTTC. Complete variable domain (other parts from reference TRBV7-9 and TRBJ2-4): DTGVSQNPRHKITKRGQNVTFRCDPISEHNRLYWYRQTLGQGPEFLTYFQNEAQLEKSRLLSDRFSAERPKGSFSTLEIQRTEQGDSAMYLCASSSGQGVNIQYFGAGTRLSVL.

The chain combines TRBV4-1 with TRBJ2-7, with TRBD2 as a possible D gene (6 bases). This CDR3 contains 15 residues. Trimming removed 0 bases at V and 2 bases at J, with 11 bases between. Germline V gives CDR1 MGHRA, CDR2 YSYEKL. DNA for the CDR3: TGCGCCAGCAGCCAAGATGGGACTGCGACCTACGAGCAGTACTTC. Its protein product is CASSQDGTATYEQYF.

This clone was seen once. The V call is TRBV27, the J call TRBJ2-1, with 12 bases that match TRBD2. V shed 7 bases and J 9 bases; nucleotides not matched to a gene: 10. CDR1 is MNHEY and CDR2 is SMNVEV in the germline V gene (reference sequence). CDR3 size: 15 residues. CDR3 DNA sequence: TGTGCCAGCAATCCGTCTAGCGGGAGGGCCTCTGAGCAGTTCTTC. Translated: CASNPSSGRASEQFF.

J is TRBJ2-1 and V is TRBV5-3, with a possible D match to TRBD2 (6 bases). TRBV5-3 is known as an ORF, though its function is uncertain. V was shortened by 4 bases and J by 14 bases, with 22 bases between the two germline ends. The CDR3 length is 14 residues. CDR3 sequence reads: CARSHRDCPSSEFF. Here the CDR3 DNA reads TGTGCCAGAAGCCACCGGGACTGCCCGAGCAGTGAGTTCTTC.

The chain carries TRBV11-2 and TRBJ2-7, with 15 bases matching TRBD2. V was clipped by 5 bases and J by 0 bases; unmatched bases: 8. The V gene's germline CDR1 is SGHAT and CDR2 FQNNGV. The CDR3 is 18 amino acids. Here the CDR3 DNA reads TGTGCCAGCAGCCCAGCGGGACTAGCGGGGGGCGTCTCCTACGAGCAGTACTTC. Translated: CASSPAGLAGGVSYEQYF.

A single count supports this clone. The identical CDR3 is also encoded by other nucleotide sequences in the sample. V is TRBV29-1 and J is TRBJ1-2; D call uncertain. The CDR3 is 10 residues long. V shed 3 bases and J shed 6 bases, with 5 bases lying between them. CDR1 and CDR2 from the germline V gene are SQVTM and ANQGSEA. CDR3 residues: CSVEADGYTF. DNA of the CDR3: TGCAGCGTTGAGGCAGATGGCTACACCTTC.

V usage is TRBV6-1 and J usage is TRBJ2-5; D perhaps matches TRBD2 (6 bases). CDR1 and CDR2 from the germline V gene are MNHNS and SASEGT. Trimming took 2 bases from V and 5 from J, leaving 15 bases between them. The CDR3 has 15 residues. CDR3 sequence reads: CASSEPGTLAETQYF. CDR3 DNA sequence: TGTGCCAGCAGTGAACCCGGGACTTTGGCCGAGACCCAGTACTTC.

The chain couples TRBV4-2 to TRBJ2-1; 10 bases are shared with TRBD2. The germline V gene encodes CDR1 LGHNA and CDR2 YNFKEQ. V gave up 0 bases and J gave up 8 bases; unmatched junction bases: 4. The CDR3 consists of 15 residues. CDR3 amino acids: CASSQEATSGHEQFF. The CDR3 coding sequence is TGTGCCAGCAGCCAAGAAGCGACTAGCGGGCATGAGCAGTTCTTC.

This clone is a singleton in its sample. This CDR3 is CASSPPRGPNNEQFF. The CDR3 bases are TGTGCCAGCAGCCCCCCAAGGGGGCCAAACAATGAGCAGTTCTTC. The chain combines TRBV11-2 with TRBJ2-1, with 7 bases lining up with TRBD1. The junction had 9 bases not matched to a gene; V was cut back by 5 bases and J by 5 bases. Germline CDR1 SGHAT, CDR2 FQNNGV. The CDR3 spans 15 residues.

V and J are TRBV19 and TRBJ1-6; D may be TRBD1 (5 bases). This CDR3 has 16 residues. The germline V and J ends were trimmed by 4 bases and 7 bases, with 17 bases remaining between them. Germline lookup yields CDR1 LNHDA and CDR2 SQIVND (reference sequence). The CDR3 loop reads CASSTAGRSLNSPLHF. The DNA of the CDR3 is TGTGCCAGTAGTACCGCGGGACGGTCTTTAAATTCACCCCTCCACTTT.

V gene TRBV7-2 combines with J gene TRBJ2-1; D is tentatively TRBD1 or TRBD2 (5 bases each). From germline, CDR1 is SGHTA and CDR2 FQGNSA. The CDR3 loop spans 13 amino acids. Trimming cost V 1 base and J 12 bases, with 13 bases left between them. This CDR3 reads CASSLVEGRGQFF. The CDR3 DNA sequence: TGTGCCAGCAGCTTAGTAGAGGGAAGGGGGCAGTTCTTC.

There are a few counts of this clone. V is TRBV11-2 and J is TRBJ2-1; D is possibly TRBD2 (6 bases). Trimming shortened V by 3 bases and J by 4 bases, and 13 bases separated the two germline ends. Germline V gene lookup returns CDR1 SGHAT and CDR2 FQNNGV. The CDR3 consists of 15 residues. CDR3 sequence: CASSFGSGAYNEQFF. CDR3 in DNA: TGTGCCAGCAGCTTCGGGAGTGGAGCTTACAATGAGCAGTTCTTC.

This clone came up once. The V call is TRBV7-2, the J call TRBJ2-1, with 11 nucleotides matching TRBD2. This CDR3 is 15 amino acids long. V dropped 3 bases and J dropped 8; count of bases not matched to a gene: 6. Germline assignment: CDR1 SGHTA and CDR2 FQGNSA. The CDR3 is CASSLRTSGWYEQFF. CDR3 bases: TGTGCCAGCAGCTTGAGGACTAGCGGGTGGTATGAGCAGTTCTTC.

The J gene is TRBJ2-3, the V gene TRBV27; unclear D gene. V was shortened by 10 bases and J by 2 bases, with 13 bases between the two germline ends. The CDR3 is 13 amino acids. Germline assignment: CDR1 MNHEY and CDR2 SMNVEV (reference sequence). CDR3 coding DNA: TGTGCCACCAAACCTGGCCCCACAGATACGCAGTATTTT. This gives the protein CATKPGPTDTQYF.

This chain uses TRBV4-3 with TRBJ2-6; no firm D call. CDR1 and CDR2 (germline): LGHNA, YSLEER. CDR3 length equals 16 residues. Trimming shortened V by 0 bases and J by 2 bases, and 8 bases separated the two germline ends. The DNA of the CDR3 is TGCGCCAGCAGCCAAGATCAAGGGACTGGGGCCAACGTCCTGACTTTC. This codes for CASSQDQGTGANVLTF.

The chain carries TRBV6-1 and TRBJ1-1, with unresolved D. CDR1 and CDR2 from the germline V gene are MNHNS and SASEGT. The CDR3 has 13 residues. The V and J ends lost 1 base and 4 bases respectively, with 7 bases between them. DNA of the CDR3: TGTGCCAGCAGTGAAGGACTTTCCACTGAAGCTTTCTTT. This codes for CASSEGLSTEAFF.

This chain connects TRBV5-1 to TRBJ2-1; the D gene is possibly TRBD2 (5 bases). This CDR3 region has 15 residues. V lost 0 bases and J lost 0, with 7 bases in between. Germline CDR1 reads SGHRS; CDR2 reads YFSETQ. In nucleotides, the CDR3 is TGCGCCAGCAGCTTGGCGGGGAGCTCCTACAATGAGCAGTTCTTC. Its translation is CASSLAGSSYNEQFF.

Here the CDR3 DNA reads TGTGCCAGCAGCCCCAGGGGGGCTGGGGCCAACGTCCTGACTTTC. It encodes CASSPRGAGANVLTF. The chain couples TRBV3-1 (or the pseudogene TRBV3-2) to TRBJ2-6, with D tentatively TRBD1 (7 bases). Germline V gene data show CDR1 as LGHDT and CDR2 as YNNKEL (reference sequence). The V gene lost 4 bases and the J gene lost 2 bases, with 9 bases spanning the gap. The CDR3 length is 15 residues.

In this sample, this clone turned up once. This chain connects TRBV5-1 to TRBJ2-2; TRBD1 might be the D (6 bases). This CDR3 region has 15 residues. The V and J ends lost 4 bases and 7 bases respectively, with 17 bases between them. Germline CDR1 reads SGHRS; CDR2 reads YFSETQ. The CDR3 loop reads CASSSLRTVGGELFF. The CDR3 DNA is TGCGCCAGCAGCAGCCTTAGGACAGTAGGCGGGGAGCTGTTTTTT.

This clone was counted between two and nine times. The V gene is TRBV28, the J gene TRBJ2-2, with D maybe TRBD2 (5 bases). The V end was cut by 2 bases, the J end by 3 bases, with 10 bases between. The CDR3 has 15 residues. The germline CDR1 and CDR2 sequences are MDHEN and SYDVKM. DNA of the CDR3: TGTGCCAGCAGTTTAGGAACTAGTCACACCGGGGAGCTGTTTTTT. It translates to CASSLGTSHTGELFF.

V gene TRBV5-1 combines with J gene TRBJ2-6, with D uncertain. This CDR3 is built from 17 residues. V lost 1 base and J lost 1, with 12 bases in between. Germline CDR1 reads SGHRS; CDR2 reads YFSETQ. The CDR3 DNA sequence: TGCGCCAGCAGCTTGACAGTTGGATCGTCTGGGGCCAACGTCCTGACTTTC. Translating it yields CASSLTVGSSGANVLTF.

The V call is TRBV6-4, the J call TRBJ2-1; TRBD1 or TRBD2 may be the D gene (5 bases each). Germline lookup yields CDR1 MRHNA and CDR2 SNTAGT. The V end was cut by 4 bases, the J end by 0 bases, with 10 bases between. This CDR3 has 15 residues. The CDR3 is CASSVEGSSYNEQFF. The CDR3 region has the DNA TGTGCCAGCAGTGTTGAGGGGAGCTCCTACAATGAGCAGTTCTTC.

The chain employs TRBV3-1 (or the pseudogene TRBV3-2) and TRBJ1-1, with TRBD1 matching 7 bases. This CDR3 region has 13 residues. Per germline, CDR1 LGHDT and CDR2 YNNKEL (reference sequence). The V segment lost 4 bases and the J segment 8 bases; nucleotides outside the gene matches: 7. CDR3 loop: CASSLQGRGEAFF. The DNA for the CDR3 is TGTGCCAGCAGCCTACAGGGGAGGGGCGAAGCTTTCTTT.

This chain links TRBV19 with TRBJ2-1; TRBD2 agrees at 7 bases. V lost 3 bases and J lost 5; bases outside the gene matches: 4. The CDR3 spans 14 residues. Germline V gives CDR1 LNHDA, CDR2 SQIVND (reference sequence). The chain's CDR3 is CASSIWLADNEQFF. In DNA, the CDR3 is TGTGCCAGTAGTATTTGGCTAGCGGACAATGAGCAGTTCTTC.

This rearrangement joins TRBV7-3 to TRBJ2-1; perhaps TRBD1 as D (5 bases). Germline V gives CDR1 SGHTA, CDR2 FQGTGA. The CDR3 has 15 residues. V gave up 4 bases and J gave up 7 bases, with 17 bases separating them. The chain's CDR3 is CASSSAAKGQNEQFF. In DNA, the CDR3 is TGTGCCAGCAGCTCGGCAGCTAAGGGGCAGAATGAGCAGTTCTTC.

The chain links TRBV11-2 to TRBJ1-4; possibly TRBD1 for D (5 bases). This CDR3 has 14 amino acids. The germline V and J ends were trimmed by 6 bases and 8 bases, with 16 bases remaining between them. Per germline, CDR1 SGHAT and CDR2 FQNNGV. CDR3 sequence: CASSLGHGAEKLFF. CDR3 DNA sequence: TGTGCCAGCAGTCTAGGCCACGGGGCGGAAAAACTGTTTTTT.

This clone was counted once. The rearrangement links TRBV18 to TRBJ2-7; 9 bases agree with TRBD1. V shed 3 bases and J 2 bases; nucleotides not matched to a gene: 5. The V gene's germline CDR1 is KGHSH and CDR2 LQKENI. CDR3 length: 15 residues. The CDR3, as DNA: TGTGCCAGCTCACCCCCGGGACAGGGTGCCTACGAGCAGTACTTC. It yields the protein CASSPPGQGAYEQYF.